The TCR beta chain under discussion was sequenced for a study of CD8+ T cells in alopecia areata. Looking at the study overall: Oral tofacitinib (5 to 10 mg twice daily) was administered to treated patients.

The V end lost 7 bases, the J end lost 7 bases, and 14 bases lay between the germline ends. This CDR3 comprises 14 residues. Per germline, CDR1 SGHVS and CDR2 FQNEAQ. Sequencing used cDNA as its template, made by extracting RNA and reverse transcribing it. Method: immunoSEQ multiplex PCR; TCRdb's copy keeps in-frame clones and lacks some. The sample has 150,000 to 250,000 clones, 50% to 60% seen once. Study-wide findings and caveats: Many expanded lesional clones remained in scalp and blood on tofacitinib.

Noted treatment: oral pan-JAK inhibitor, 5-10 mg twice daily. As part of sample collection, lesional scalp punch biopsies and peripheral blood were taken from alopecia areata patients. Note on this clone: Its target is unknown.

The sample here was CD4+ T cells sorted from blood, taken at week 4, from a patient treated with tofacitinib. The TCR comes from a human donor with alopecia areata. V gene TRBV7-8 combines with J gene TRBJ1-6, with D maybe TRBD1 (5 bases). This CDR3 is CASTRLEGNSPLHF. DNA for the CDR3: TGTGCCAGCACCCGGCTTGAGGGGAATTCACCCCTCCACTTT.